This T cell receptor beta chain was profiled in a study of cytomegalovirus exposure and HLA in healthy donors. The PCR made use of 60 Vbeta and 13 Jbeta primers. Generated by immunoSEQ multiplex PCR, the TCRdb table keeps only in-frame clones and is missing some. The sample holds 180,000 or so clones, 9.5% seen once. Germline values: CDR1 WNHNN, CDR2 SYGVQD (reference sequence). This CDR3 is 15 amino acids long. Germline trimming cut 5 bases from V and 2 bases from J; bases unmatched to any gene: 7. The J gene is TRBJ2-7, the V gene TRBV10-1, with TRBD2 identical over 9 bases. The TCR was taken from a young woman in good health and CMV-seropositive. The sequenced material came from PBMCs. CDR3 coding DNA: TGCGCCAGCAGTCCCCGACTAGCGGCTCCCTACGAGCAGTACTTC. Encoded protein: CASSPRLAAPYEQYF.